The source of this T cell receptor beta chain is a study of blood T cell repertoires in COVID-19 (dated by TCRdb to 2018 to 2020). Regarding the study in general: Samples from collaborators originated in the United States, Italy and Spain and spanned both the acute and convalescent phases of COVID-19. The dataset comprised deeply sampled blood TCRbeta repertoires from subjects exposed to, actively infected with, or recovered from COVID-19. Where available, HLA class I and class II types were taken from metadata supplied by the sample provider and were not determined by assay-based typing. The repertoires were made available in a free public database intended to serve as a resource for research on the immune response to SARS-CoV-2. Sample metadata almost always included a de-identified subject ID, COVID-19 status, age in years and sex. The material from the prospective study consisted of cDNA or gDNA derived from T cells, B-cell-depleted T cells, or PBMCs. The samples were drawn from two sources: the first 160 participants of the ongoing ImmuneRACE study, and fewer than 1,500 subjects contributed by 6 global collaborators.

The collaborating institutions used their own protocols to collect whole blood in K2EDTA tubes. Collaborator samples were shipped for TCRbeta analysis as frozen whole blood, isolated PBMCs, or DNA extracted from either sample type. CDR1 and CDR2 are read off the germline V gene as MNHEY and SVGEGT. Trimming removed 6 bases from V and 11 bases from J; the gene matches leave 3 bases unexplained. The CDR3 measures 11 amino acids from cysteine to phenylalanine. Solely the CDR3 DNA is kept, with 33 bases framed from the first base. TCRbeta CDR3 regions were amplified from genomic DNA using the immunoSEQ Assay, a bias-controlled multiplex PCR. Concerning the study's data processing: Nucleated cell counts per sample were estimated from amplification of reference gene primers within the assay. To quantify the absolute abundance of each unique TCRbeta CDR3 rearrangement, sequence reads were collapsed and filtered. For each sample, productive Simpson clonality was calculated by taking the square root of Simpson's diversity index across productive rearrangements. TCRdb's version of the immuneACCESS table is confined to in-frame rearrangements and falls short of the full clone set. An unresolved V gene accounts for under half of the shortfall where checked; the remainder is of unknown origin. Clone size and the V and J calls come from that table; the DNA yielded D and trimming. The sample profile shows under 350,000 clones; around 87% of them were found once. The top ten clonotypes cover 1% to 1.5% of the sample.

The paper as a whole reports these results and caveats: How much clinical and demographic metadata was included differed by source and by participant, and the metadata was provided uncurated.

To note about this clone: Its antigen is unknown. Base qualities are not provided; no much larger clone lies one nucleotide away.

This clonotype was sampled from a man in his 70s with acute or convalescent COVID-19. Rearrangement joined TRBV6-2 or TRBV6-3 to TRBJ2-3; the junction holds 9 bases that match TRBD2. The sequenced sample was peripheral blood. The sequenced DNA: TGTGCCAGCAGCCGACTAGCGGAGCAGTATTTT. The resulting protein is CASSRLAEQYF.